Following are 14 T cell receptor beta chains from one sample sequenced in a study of cytomegalovirus exposure and HLA in healthy donors. The study ran its PCR with 60 Vbeta and 13 Jbeta primers. Using immunoSEQ multiplex PCR, the repertoire was profiled, and TCRdb retains in-frame clones only, with some absent. Of about 130,000 clones in the sample, about 82% are singletons; the top ten hold approximately 4.8%. Sequencing was performed on PBMCs. These receptors were obtained from a man aged 25 to 45 in good health.

This clone is a singleton in its sample. The chain joins TRBV11-2 to TRBJ2-6, with 8 bases matching TRBD1. Per the germline V gene, CDR1 is SGHAT and CDR2 is FQNNGV. The V and J ends lost 0 bases and 4 bases, in that order; junction bases with no gene match: 2. The CDR3 totals 16 residues. CDR3 sequence: CASSLDRGRGANVLTF. The CDR3 nucleotides read TGTGCCAGCAGCTTAGACAGGGGGCGAGGGGCCAACGTCCTGACTTTC.

The V call is TRBV25-1, the J call TRBJ2-3, with 7 bases fitting TRBD2. Per the germline V gene, CDR1 is MGHDK and CDR2 is SYGVNS. The CDR3 spans 14 residues. V dropped 6 bases and J dropped 0; count of bases not matched to a gene: 3. In DNA, the CDR3 is TGTGCCAGCAGCCAAGCGGGAAGCACAGATACGCAGTATTTT. Translating it yields CASSQAGSTDTQYF.

J is TRBJ1-1 and V is TRBV5-4; possibly TRBD1 for D (6 bases). With 4 bases removed from V and 4 bases from J, the gap between germline ends came to 20 bases. The CDR3 covers 16 residues. From germline, CDR1 is SGHNT and CDR2 YYREEE (reference sequence). CDR3 nucleotides: TGTGCCAGCAGCCGGGCCCCCACAGGGTCGGGCACTGAAGCTTTCTTT. Residues: CASSRAPTGSGTEAFF.

The J gene is TRBJ1-5, the V gene TRBV5-6, with D unresolved. V was trimmed by 2 bases and J by 3 bases, leaving 9 bases between them. Looked up from germline, CDR1 is SGHDT and CDR2 is YYEEEE. The CDR3 covers 14 residues. The DNA for the CDR3 is TGTGCCAGCAGCTTCTCCAGACTCAATCAGCCCCAGCATTTT. Translated, it gives CASSFSRLNQPQHF. Using reference TRBV5-6 and TRBJ1-5 for the parts outside the CDR3, the full variable domain is DAGVTQSPTHLIKTRGQQVTLRCSPKSGHDTVSWYQQALGQGPQFIFQYYEEEERQRGNFPDRFSGHQFPNYSSELNVNALLLGDSALYLCASSFSRLNQPQHFGDGTRLSIL.

Note on this clone: Germline and junction disagree at one end, which may indicate a read error. The rearrangement uses TRBV7-9 and TRBJ2-3, with no clear D. Germline-derived CDR1 and CDR2 are SEHNR and FQNEAQ (reference sequence). The CDR3 sequence is 12 residues long. CDR3 nucleotide sequence: TGTTCCAGCAGCTTAGCCGCGGATACGCAGTATTTT. Its translation: CSSSLAADTQYF.

A single count supports this clone. The V and J genes are TRBV7-9 and TRBJ1-4; D gene unclear. The CDR3 has 19 residues. V was pared by 6 bases and J by 0 bases, with 23 bases between. Germline loops: CDR1 SEHNR, CDR2 FQNEAQ (reference sequence). The CDR3 DNA is TGTGCCAGCAGGCCCAAGGGAGGGTCCGGGGTCGCAACTAATGAAAAACTGTTTTTT. This encodes CASRPKGGSGVATNEKLFF.

V usage is TRBV19 and J usage is TRBJ2-1; D possibly corresponds to TRBD2 (6 bases). CDR1 and CDR2 from the germline V gene are LNHDA and SQIVND (reference sequence). The CDR3 covers 14 residues. The V gene lost 1 base and the J gene lost 9 bases, with 13 bases spanning the gap. The CDR3, as DNA: TGTGCCAGTAGTATAGGCGGGGCGAGTGCTGAGCAGTTCTTC. Translation gives CASSIGGASAEQFF. Based on the CDR3 plus reference TRBV19 and TRBJ2-1, the full variable domain is DGGITQSPKYLFRKEGQNVTLSCEQNLNHDAMYWYRQDPGQGLRLIYYSQIVNDFQKGDIAEGYSVSREKKESFPLTVTSAQKNPTAFYLCASSIGGASAEQFFGPGTRLTVL.

The chain combines TRBV5-1 with TRBJ2-3; 8 nucleotides agree with TRBD2. The CDR3 extends over 16 amino acids. Germline V gene lookup returns CDR1 SGHRS and CDR2 YFSETQ. The V segment lost 2 bases and the J segment 2 bases; nucleotides outside the gene matches: 7. Here the CDR3 DNA reads TGCGCCAGCAGCTTCTATCTAGCGGGCCTCACAGATACGCAGTATTTT. Translated: CASSFYLAGLTDTQYF.

This sequence joins TRBV18 and TRBJ1-5, with TRBD1 matching over 12 bases. The trim removed 3 bases at V and 6 bases at J, leaving 3 bases unmatched. Germline V gives CDR1 KGHSH, CDR2 LQKENI. The CDR3 spans 15 residues. DNA for the CDR3: TGTGCCAGCTCACCGGGACAGGGGGCCCTTCAGCCCCAGCATTTT. Protein product: CASSPGQGALQPQHF.

The V call is TRBV18, the J call TRBJ2-5; perhaps TRBD1 as D (6 bases). The CDR3 runs to 13 residues. V dropped 5 bases and J dropped 5 bases, with 12 bases sitting between them. CDR1 is KGHSH, CDR2 LQKENI, per germline. Written as DNA, the CDR3 is TGTGCCAGCTCATTACAGGGCCGGGAGACCCAGTACTTC. As protein: CASSLQGRETQYF.

The chain combines TRBV19 with TRBJ1-4, with TRBD1 as a possible D gene (6 bases). V lost 3 bases and J 8 bases, leaving 16 bases between the germline ends. The CDR3 has 15 amino acids. Germline assignment: CDR1 LNHDA and CDR2 SQIVND (reference sequence). This CDR3 reads CASSIGGRGSEKLFF. In nucleotides, the CDR3 is TGTGCCAGTAGTATCGGGGGGCGCGGGAGCGAAAAACTGTTTTTT.

The chain uses TRBV20-1 and TRBJ2-7; D is perhaps TRBD2 (5 bases). Trimming shortened V by 7 bases and J by 3 bases, and 10 bases separated the two germline ends. The CDR3 is made up of 11 amino acids. Germline assignment: CDR1 DFQATT and CDR2 SNEGSKA (reference sequence). The CDR3 nucleotides read TGCAGTGTAGAGGGTAGCTACGAGCAGTACTTC. Translation: CSVEGSYEQYF.

The chain employs TRBV5-1 and TRBJ2-7; no clear D. Looked up from germline, CDR1 is SGHRS and CDR2 is YFSETQ. Trimming cost V 4 bases and J 4 bases, with 6 bases left between them. The CDR3 sequence is 11 residues long. CDR3 loop: CASSQNYEQYF. The CDR3 nucleotides read TGCGCCAGCAGCCAGAATTACGAGCAGTACTTC.

This clone was counted a single time. The gene calls are TRBV7-6 and TRBJ2-7; no clear D. V lost 1 base to trimming and J lost 4 bases, with 11 bases between them. This CDR3 comprises 14 residues. Germline loops: CDR1 SGHVS, CDR2 FNYEAQ. The CDR3 DNA reads TGTGCCAGCAGCTTAGTAGGTGGAGATTACGAGCAGTACTTC. Its translation: CASSLVGGDYEQYF.